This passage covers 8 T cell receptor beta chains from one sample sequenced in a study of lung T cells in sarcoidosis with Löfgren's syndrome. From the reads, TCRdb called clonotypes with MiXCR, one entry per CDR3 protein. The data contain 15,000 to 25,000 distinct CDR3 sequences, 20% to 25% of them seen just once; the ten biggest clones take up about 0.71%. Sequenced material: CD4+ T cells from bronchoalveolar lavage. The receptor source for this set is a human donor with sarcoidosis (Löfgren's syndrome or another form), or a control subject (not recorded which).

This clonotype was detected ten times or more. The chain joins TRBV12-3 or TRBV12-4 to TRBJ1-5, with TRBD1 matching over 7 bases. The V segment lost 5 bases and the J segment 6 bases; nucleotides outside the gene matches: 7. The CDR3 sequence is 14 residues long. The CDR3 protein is CASSQGGYSQPQHF. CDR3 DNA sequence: TGTGCCAGCAGTCAGGGGGGTTATAGTCAGCCCCAGCATTTT.

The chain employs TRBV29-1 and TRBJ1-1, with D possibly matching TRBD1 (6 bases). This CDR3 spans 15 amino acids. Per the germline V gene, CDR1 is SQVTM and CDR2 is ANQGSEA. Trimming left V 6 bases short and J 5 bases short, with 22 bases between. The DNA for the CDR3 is TGCAGCGTCCGCGAAGGGGGTCCAAGGGATACTGAAGCTTTCTTT. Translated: CSVREGGPRDTEAFF.

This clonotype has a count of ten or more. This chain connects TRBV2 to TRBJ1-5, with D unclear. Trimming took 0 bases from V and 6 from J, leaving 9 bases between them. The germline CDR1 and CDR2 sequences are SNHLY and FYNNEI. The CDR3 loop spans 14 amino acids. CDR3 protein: CASSEAHRAQPQHF. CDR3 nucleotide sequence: TGTGCCAGCAGTGAAGCGCATAGGGCTCAGCCCCAGCATTTT.

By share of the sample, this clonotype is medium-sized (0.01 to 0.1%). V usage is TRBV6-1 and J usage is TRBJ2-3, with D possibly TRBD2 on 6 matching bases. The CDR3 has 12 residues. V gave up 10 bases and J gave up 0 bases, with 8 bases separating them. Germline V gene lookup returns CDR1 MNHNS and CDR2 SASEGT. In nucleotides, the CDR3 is TGTGCCACCAGCGGGAGCACAGATACGCAGTATTTT. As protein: CATSGSTDTQYF.

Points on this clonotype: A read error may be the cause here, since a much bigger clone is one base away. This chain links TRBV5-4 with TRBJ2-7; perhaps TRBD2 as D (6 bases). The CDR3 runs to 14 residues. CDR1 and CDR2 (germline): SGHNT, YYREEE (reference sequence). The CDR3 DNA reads TGTGCCAGCAGCTTGTACGGCGGGACCTACGGGCAGTACTTC. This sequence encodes CASSLYGGTYGQYF.

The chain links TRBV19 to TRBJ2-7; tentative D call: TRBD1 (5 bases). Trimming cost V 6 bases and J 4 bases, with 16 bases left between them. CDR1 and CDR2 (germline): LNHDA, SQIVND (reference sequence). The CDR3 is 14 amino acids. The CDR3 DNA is TGTGCCAGTAGCACCGGCAGGGTATCGTACGAGCAGTACTTC. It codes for CASSTGRVSYEQYF.

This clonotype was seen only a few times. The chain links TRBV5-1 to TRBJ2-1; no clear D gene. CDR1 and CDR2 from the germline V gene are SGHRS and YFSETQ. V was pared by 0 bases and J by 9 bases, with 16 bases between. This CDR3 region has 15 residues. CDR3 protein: CASSLEATGRPEQFF. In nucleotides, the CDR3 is TGCGCCAGCAGCTTGGAAGCGACGGGTCGCCCTGAGCAGTTCTTC.

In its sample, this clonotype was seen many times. The CDR3 region is CASSLNRDTGELFF. The CDR3 bases are TGTGCCAGCAGCTTAAACAGGGACACCGGGGAGCTGTTTTTT. The V gene is TRBV7-9, the J gene TRBJ2-2; weak D call: TRBD1 (6 bases). In germline, CDR1 is SEHNR, CDR2 FQNEAQ (reference sequence). Between the trimmed V and J ends, which lost 2 bases and 3 bases, there was a span of 7 bases. This CDR3 has 14 amino acids.